This T cell receptor beta chain is drawn from a study of blood T cells in healthy people across ages. Study in general: Roughly one uniquely barcoded beta molecule per two T cells was captured.

This clonotype was seen repeatedly, ten times or more. Its antigen remains unknown. Using a J-beta primer mix together with a sample-barcoded 5' primer, a second PCR was run for about 6 to 12 cycles. MiXCR, run by TCRdb on the 5' RACE reads, gives a single entry per CDR3 protein. Among around 990,000 distinct CDR3 sequences listed, roughly two fifths were seen once. A minimum of 6.5 million PBMCs was isolated per sample. Per sample, extraction of total RNA gave at least 5 micrograms in every case. Findings of the study overall: In long-lived donors, naive CD4+ cell counts and diversity exceeded those of aged donors.

CDR1 and CDR2 (germline): MNHNY, SVGAGI (reference sequence). V gave up 5 bases and J gave up 5 bases, with 14 bases separating them. This CDR3 has 14 amino acids. Material: blood. V is TRBV6-6 and J is TRBJ2-3, with D tentatively TRBD2 (5 bases). This TCR was sampled from a man aged 18 to 29 in good health. The CDR3 region is CASSTTPGGDTQYF. CDR3 nucleotide sequence: TGTGCCAGCAGTACCACCCCAGGAGGAGATACGCAGTATTTT.